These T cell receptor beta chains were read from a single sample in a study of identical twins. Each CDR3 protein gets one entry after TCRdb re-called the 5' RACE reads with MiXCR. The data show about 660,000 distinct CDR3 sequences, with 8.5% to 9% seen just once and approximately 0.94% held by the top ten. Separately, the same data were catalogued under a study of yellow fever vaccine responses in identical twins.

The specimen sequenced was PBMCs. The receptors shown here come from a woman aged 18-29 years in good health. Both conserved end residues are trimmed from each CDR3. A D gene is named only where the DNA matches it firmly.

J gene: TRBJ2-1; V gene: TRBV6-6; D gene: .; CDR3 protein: ASRQLGEQF
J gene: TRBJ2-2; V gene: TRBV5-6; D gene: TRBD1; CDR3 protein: ASSARTGKNTGELF
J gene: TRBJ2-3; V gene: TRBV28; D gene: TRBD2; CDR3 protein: ASSSRGLAESTDTQY
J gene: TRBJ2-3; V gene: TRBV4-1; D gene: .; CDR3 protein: ASSQAPASGRTDTQY
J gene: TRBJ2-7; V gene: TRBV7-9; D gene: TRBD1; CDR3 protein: ASTGDRAHDEQY
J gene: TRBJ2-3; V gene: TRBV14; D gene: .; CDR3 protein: ASSPRTDTEY
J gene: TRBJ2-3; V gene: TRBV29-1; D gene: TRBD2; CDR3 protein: SVVLGGADTQY
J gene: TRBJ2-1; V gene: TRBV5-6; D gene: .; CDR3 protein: ASSFRTTNEQF
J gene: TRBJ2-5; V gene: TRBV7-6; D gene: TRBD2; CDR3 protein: ASTPGGQYQETQY
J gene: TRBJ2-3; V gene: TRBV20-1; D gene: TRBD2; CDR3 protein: SLPRGALTDTQY
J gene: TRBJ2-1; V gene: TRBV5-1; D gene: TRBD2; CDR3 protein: ASSLAGLAGGEQF
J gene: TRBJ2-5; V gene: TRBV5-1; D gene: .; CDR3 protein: ASRPVGSKETQY
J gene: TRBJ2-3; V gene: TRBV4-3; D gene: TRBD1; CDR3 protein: ASSQDVGQGTDTQY
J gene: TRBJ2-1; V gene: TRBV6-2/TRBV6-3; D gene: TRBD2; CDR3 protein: ASSLTSGRLDEQF
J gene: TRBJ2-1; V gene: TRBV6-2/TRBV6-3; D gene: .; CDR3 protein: ASSPALGLIGNEQF
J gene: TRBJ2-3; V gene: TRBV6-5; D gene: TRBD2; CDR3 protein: ASSYSTSGGAINTQY
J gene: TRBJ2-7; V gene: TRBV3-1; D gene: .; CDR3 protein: ASSLTASIEQY
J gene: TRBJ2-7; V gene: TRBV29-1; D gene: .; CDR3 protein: SATVTEPYEQY
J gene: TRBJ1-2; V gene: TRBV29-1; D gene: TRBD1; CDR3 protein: SVDRGA
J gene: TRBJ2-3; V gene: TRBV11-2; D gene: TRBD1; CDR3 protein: ASSLDRDSRSTDTQY
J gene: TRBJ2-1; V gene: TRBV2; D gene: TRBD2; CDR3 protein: ASSEPAGGGDEQF
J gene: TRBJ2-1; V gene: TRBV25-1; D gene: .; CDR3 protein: ASKGDRSF
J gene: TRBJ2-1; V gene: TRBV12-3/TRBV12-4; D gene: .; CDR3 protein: ASRGGSPNEQF
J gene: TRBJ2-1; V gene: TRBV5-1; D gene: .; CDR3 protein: ASSRTRTGPYNEQF
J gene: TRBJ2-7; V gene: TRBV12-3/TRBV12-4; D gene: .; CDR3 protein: ASRVDYEQY
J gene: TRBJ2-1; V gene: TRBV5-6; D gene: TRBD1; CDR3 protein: ASSSGTGIYNEQF
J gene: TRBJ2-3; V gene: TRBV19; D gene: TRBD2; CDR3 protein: ASSIAPLAGGGTDTQY
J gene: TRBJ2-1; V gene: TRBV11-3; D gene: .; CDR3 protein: ASSLFNDEQF
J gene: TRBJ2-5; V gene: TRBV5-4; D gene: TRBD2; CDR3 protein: ASSLRGTRDGETQY
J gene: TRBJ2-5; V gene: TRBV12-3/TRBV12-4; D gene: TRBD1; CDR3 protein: ASSRTGREDQY
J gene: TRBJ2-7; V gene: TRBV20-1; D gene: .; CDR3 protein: SARDLALTYEQY
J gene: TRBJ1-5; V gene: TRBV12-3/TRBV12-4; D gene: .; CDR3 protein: ASTPGRGVGQPQH
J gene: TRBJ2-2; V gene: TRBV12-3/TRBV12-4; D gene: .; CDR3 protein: ARPELQGRNTGELF
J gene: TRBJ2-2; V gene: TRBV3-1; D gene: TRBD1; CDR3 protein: ASTGTAKNTGELF
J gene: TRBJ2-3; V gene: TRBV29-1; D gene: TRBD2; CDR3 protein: SVLTSGGFTDTQY
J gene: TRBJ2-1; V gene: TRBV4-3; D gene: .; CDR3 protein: ASSQDLLADNEQF
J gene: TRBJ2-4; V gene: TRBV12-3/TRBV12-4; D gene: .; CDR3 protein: ASSPVLNIQY
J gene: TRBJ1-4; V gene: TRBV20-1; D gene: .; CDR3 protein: SVRTVYEKLF
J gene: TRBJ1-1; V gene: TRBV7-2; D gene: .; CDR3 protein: ASSLTTGAF
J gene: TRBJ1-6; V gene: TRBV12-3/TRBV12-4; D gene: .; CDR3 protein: ASSFTQGRGLDSPLH
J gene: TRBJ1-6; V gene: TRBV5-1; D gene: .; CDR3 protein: ASSHRTESPLH
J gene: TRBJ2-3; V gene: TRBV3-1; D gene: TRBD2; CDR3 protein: ASCPRTSGGPTDTQY
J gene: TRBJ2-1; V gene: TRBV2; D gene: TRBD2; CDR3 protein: ASSDTSGGGNEQF
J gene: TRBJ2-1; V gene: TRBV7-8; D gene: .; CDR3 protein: ASSLSSEPYNEQF
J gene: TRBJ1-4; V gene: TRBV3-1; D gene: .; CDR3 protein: ASSIGYDDWEKLF
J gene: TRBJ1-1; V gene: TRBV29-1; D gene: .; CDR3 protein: SVEDIRASNGLAEAF
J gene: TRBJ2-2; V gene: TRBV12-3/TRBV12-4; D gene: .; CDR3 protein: ASSWIETNTGELF
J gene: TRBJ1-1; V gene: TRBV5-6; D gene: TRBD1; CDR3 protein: ASRWTGKFNTEAF
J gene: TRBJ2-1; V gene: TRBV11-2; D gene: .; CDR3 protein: ASSSVYSNEQF
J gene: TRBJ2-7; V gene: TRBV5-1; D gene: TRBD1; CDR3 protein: ASSSGTGIGEQY
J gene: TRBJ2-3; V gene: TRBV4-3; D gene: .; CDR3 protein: ASSQVDPGSTDTQY